This record looks at one T cell receptor beta chain sequence and its context. Its specificity is not known. The sample belongs to a study of identifying expanded T cells in peripheral blood. General observations from the study: Over two and four weeks, about 17 and 20 clones changed, versus 1.2 between replicates. Approximately 2-week clone count variance significantly increased as total template count grew.

Looked up from germline, CDR1 is LNHDA and CDR2 is SQIVND (reference sequence). V was clipped by 4 bases and J by 2 bases, with 11 bases between them. The CDR3 has 14 amino acids. Some clones are missing from TCRdb's copy, which holds only in-frame ones; the method was immunoSEQ multiplex PCR. The table shows over 85,000 clones, with more than 70% occurring only once. The sequencing input was blood. The sequence was collected from a person between 18 and 70 years old in good health. The chain employs TRBV19 and TRBJ2-5; D gene unclear. This CDR3 reads CASSKDGGQETQYF. CDR3 nucleotides: TGTGCCAGTAGTAAAGATGGCGGACAAGAGACCCAGTACTTC.